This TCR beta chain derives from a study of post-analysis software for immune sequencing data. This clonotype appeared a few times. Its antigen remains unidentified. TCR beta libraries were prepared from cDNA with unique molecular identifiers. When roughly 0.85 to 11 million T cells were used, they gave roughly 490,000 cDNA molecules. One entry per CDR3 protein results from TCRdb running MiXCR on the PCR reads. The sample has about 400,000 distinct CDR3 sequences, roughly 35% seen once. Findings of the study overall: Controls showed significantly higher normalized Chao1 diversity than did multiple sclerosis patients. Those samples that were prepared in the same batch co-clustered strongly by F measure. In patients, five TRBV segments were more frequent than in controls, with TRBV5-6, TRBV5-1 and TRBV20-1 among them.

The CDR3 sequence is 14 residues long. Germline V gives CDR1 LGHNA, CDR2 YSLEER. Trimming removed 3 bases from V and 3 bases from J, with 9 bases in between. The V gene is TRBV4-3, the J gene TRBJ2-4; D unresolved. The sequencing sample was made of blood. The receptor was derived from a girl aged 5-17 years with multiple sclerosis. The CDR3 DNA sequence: TGCGCCAGCAGCCATACGGGCCTCAAAAACATTCAGTACTTC. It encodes CASSHTGLKNIQYF.